This T cell receptor beta chain comes out of a study of blood T cell repertoires in COVID-19. This CDR3 spans 15 amino acids. Germline V CDR1 and CDR2: ENHRY, SYGVKD. V lost 5 bases and J 1 base, leaving 12 bases between the germline ends. Only in-frame clones appear in the TCRdb table, and some are missing; sequencing was by immunoSEQ multiplex PCR. The sample lists 170,000 or so clones; just under 90% were seen once. This clonotype was sampled from a woman aged 18 to 35 who had recovered from COVID-19. The J gene is TRBJ1-5, the V gene TRBV10-3; D unresolved. Sample: peripheral blood. The CDR3 region has the DNA TGTGCCATCAGTATCTCGGGGAGCAGCAATCAGCCCCAGCATTTT. It yields the protein CAISISGSSNQPQHF.